Listed here is a single T cell receptor beta chain. Which antigen it targets is not known. No much larger clone is present one base from it, and per-base qualities are unavailable. Whole blood was collected in K2EDTA tubes by collaborating institutions according to the institutions' own protocols. For TCRbeta analysis, collaborators shipped samples in one of three forms: frozen whole blood, isolated PBMCs, or DNA extracted from either of those sample types. The immunoSEQ Assay, a bias-controlled multiplex PCR, was used to amplify TCRbeta CDR3 regions from genomic DNA. For the original study's pipeline: The number of nucleated cells in each sample was estimated from the amplification of reference gene primers within the assay. Sequence reads were collapsed and filtered to measure the absolute abundance of every unique TCRbeta CDR3 rearrangement. For each sample, productive Simpson clonality was calculated by taking the square root of Simpson's diversity index across productive rearrangements. TCRdb mirrors the immuneACCESS table, restricted to in-frame sequences. Some clones are absent from its copies; in checked studies, under half trace to an unresolved V gene, and the reason for the others is unknown. From that table come the V and J calls and clone size; the DNA was used to work out D and trimming. For this sample the table gives approximately 120,000 clones, of which over 75% were detected only once. Together, the top ten hold under 7% of the sample.

CDR1 and CDR2 are read off the germline V gene as MNHEY and SVGAGI. Trimming costs V 5 bases and J 0 bases, and their ends lie 10 bases apart. The cysteine opens and the phenylalanine closes a CDR3 of 14 amino acids. Just CDR3 DNA is preserved here, 42 bases in frame from base 1. The entry originates in a study of blood T cell repertoires in COVID-19 (dated by TCRdb to between 2020 and 2021). Turning to the overall study: Samples covering the acute and convalescent phases of COVID-19 were provided by collaborators in the United States, Italy and Spain. The prospective study material was composed of cDNA or gDNA derived from T cells, B-cell-depleted T cells, or PBMCs. The dataset comprised deeply sampled blood TCRbeta repertoires from subjects exposed to, actively infected with, or recovered from COVID-19. The repertoires were released in a freely available public database meant as a resource for research on the immune response to SARS-CoV-2. Samples came from the ongoing ImmuneRACE study (first 160 participants) plus 1,254 subjects from 6 global collaborators. The sample metadata nearly always contained a de-identified subject ID, COVID-19 status, age in years and sex. Where available, HLA class I and class II types were taken from metadata supplied by the sample provider and were not determined by assay-based typing. The full study reports these points: How much clinical and demographic metadata was included differed by source and by participant, and the metadata was provided uncurated.

The sequenced sample was peripheral blood. The TCR sequence derives from a woman aged 45 to 65 with acute or convalescent COVID-19. The sequence links TRBV6-5 to TRBJ1-1, with the D gene not clear enough to name. The DNA sequence reads TGTGCCAGCAGTCCAAGTAGAATGAACACTGAAGCTTTCTTT. It codes for CASSPSRMNTEAFF.